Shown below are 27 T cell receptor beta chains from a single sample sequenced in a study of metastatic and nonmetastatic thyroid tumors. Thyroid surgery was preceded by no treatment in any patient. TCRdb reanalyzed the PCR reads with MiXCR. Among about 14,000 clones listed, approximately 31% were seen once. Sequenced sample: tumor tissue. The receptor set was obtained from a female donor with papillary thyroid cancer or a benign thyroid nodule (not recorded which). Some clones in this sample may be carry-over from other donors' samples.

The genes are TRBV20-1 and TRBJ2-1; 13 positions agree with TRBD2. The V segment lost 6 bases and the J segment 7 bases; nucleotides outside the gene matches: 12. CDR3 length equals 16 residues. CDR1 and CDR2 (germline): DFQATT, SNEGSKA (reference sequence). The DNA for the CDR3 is TGCAGTGCCCCATTCTGGGGGACTAGCGGGAAGAATGAGCAGTTCTTC. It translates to CSAPFWGTSGKNEQFF.

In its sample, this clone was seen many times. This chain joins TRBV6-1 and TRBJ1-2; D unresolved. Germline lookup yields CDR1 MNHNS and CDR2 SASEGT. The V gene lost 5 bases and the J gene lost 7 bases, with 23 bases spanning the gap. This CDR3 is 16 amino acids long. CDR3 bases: TGTGCCAGCAGTCCGTCTTCCGGAGGGAGGAAGGGTGGCTACACCTTC. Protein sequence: CASSPSSGGRKGGYTF.

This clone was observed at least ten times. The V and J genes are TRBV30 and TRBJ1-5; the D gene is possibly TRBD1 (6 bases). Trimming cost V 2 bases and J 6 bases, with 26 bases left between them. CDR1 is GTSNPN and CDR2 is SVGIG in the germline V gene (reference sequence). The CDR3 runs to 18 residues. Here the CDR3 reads CAWSKAPGLFRGSQPQHF. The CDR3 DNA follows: TGTGCCTGGAGTAAAGCACCGGGACTTTTCAGGGGCTCTCAGCCCCAGCATTTT.

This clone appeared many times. The CDR3 sequence: CASSERRGAEFF. The CDR3 nucleotides read TGTGCCAGCAGTGAACGGAGAGGGGCCGAGTTCTTC. The chain has TRBV6-1 and TRBJ2-1; D tentatively fits TRBD1 or TRBD2 (5 bases each). The V end lost 2 bases, the J end lost 14 bases, and 13 bases lay between the germline ends. The CDR3 length is 12 residues. Germline CDR1 and CDR2: MNHNS and SASEGT.

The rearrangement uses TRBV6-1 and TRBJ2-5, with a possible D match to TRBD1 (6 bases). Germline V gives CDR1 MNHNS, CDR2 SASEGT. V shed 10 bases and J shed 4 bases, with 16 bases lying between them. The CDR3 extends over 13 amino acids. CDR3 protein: CATSPGVGETQYF. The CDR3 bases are TGTGCCACTTCACCAGGGGTTGGAGAGACCCAGTACTTC.

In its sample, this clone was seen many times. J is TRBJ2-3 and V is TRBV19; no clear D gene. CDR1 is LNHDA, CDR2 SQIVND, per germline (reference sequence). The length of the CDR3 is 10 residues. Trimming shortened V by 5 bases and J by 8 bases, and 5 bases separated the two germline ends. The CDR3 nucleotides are TGTGCCAGTAGTGCCGGTACGCAGTATTTT. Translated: CASSAGTQYF.

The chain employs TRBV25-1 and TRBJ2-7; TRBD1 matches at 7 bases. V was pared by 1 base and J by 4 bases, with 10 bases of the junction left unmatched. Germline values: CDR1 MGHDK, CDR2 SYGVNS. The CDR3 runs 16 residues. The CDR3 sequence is CASSEFEQGREYEQYF. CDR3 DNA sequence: TGTGCCAGCAGTGAATTCGAACAGGGGAGAGAATACGAGCAGTACTTC.

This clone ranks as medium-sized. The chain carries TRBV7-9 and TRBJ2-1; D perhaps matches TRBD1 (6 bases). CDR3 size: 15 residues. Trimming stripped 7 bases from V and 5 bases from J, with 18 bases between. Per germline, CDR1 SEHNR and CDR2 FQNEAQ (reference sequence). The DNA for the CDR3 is TGTGCCAGCATCCCAGGGGCTAGCCCGAACAATGAGCAGTTCTTC. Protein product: CASIPGASPNNEQFF.

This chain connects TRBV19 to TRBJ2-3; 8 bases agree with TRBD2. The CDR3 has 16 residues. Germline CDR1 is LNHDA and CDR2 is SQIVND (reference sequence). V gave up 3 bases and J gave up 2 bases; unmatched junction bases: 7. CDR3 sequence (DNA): TGTGCCAGTAGTATTCTGGCGGGAGGTGTCACAGATACGCAGTATTTT. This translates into CASSILAGGVTDTQYF.

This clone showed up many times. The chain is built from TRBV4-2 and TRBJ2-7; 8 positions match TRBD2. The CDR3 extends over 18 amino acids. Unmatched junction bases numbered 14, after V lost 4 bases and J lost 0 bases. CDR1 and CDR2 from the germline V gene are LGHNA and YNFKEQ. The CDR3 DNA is TGTGCCAGCAGCCGCCAGCGGGGGTCCAACAACTACTCCTACGAGCAGTACTTC. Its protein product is CASSRQRGSNNYSYEQYF.

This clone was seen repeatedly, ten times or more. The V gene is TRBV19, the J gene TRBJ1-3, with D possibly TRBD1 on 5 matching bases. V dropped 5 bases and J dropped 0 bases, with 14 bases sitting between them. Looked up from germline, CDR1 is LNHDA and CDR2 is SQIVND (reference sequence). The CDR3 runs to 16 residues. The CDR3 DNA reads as TGTGCCAGTAGTTCTCACAGGACTTACTCTGGAAACACCATATATTTT. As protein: CASSSHRTYSGNTIYF.

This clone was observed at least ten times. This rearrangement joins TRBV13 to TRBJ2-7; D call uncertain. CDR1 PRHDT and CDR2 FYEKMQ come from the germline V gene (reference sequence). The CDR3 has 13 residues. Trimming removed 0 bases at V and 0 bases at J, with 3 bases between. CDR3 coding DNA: TGTGCCAGCAGCTTAGGGATCTCCTACGAGCAGTACTTC. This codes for CASSLGISYEQYF.

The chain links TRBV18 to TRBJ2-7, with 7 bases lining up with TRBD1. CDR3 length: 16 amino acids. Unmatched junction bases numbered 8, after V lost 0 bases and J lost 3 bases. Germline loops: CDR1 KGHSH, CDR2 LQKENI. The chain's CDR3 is CASSPPSRGIGYEQYF. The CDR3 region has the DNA TGTGCCAGCTCACCACCGAGCAGGGGGATCGGCTACGAGCAGTACTTC.

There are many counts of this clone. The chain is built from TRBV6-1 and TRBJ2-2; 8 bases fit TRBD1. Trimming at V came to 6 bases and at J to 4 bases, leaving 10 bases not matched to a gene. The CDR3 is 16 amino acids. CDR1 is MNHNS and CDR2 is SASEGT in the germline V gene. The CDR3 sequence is CASSPRQGLVTGELFF. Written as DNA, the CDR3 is TGTGCCAGCAGCCCAAGACAGGGGTTAGTCACCGGGGAGCTGTTTTTT.

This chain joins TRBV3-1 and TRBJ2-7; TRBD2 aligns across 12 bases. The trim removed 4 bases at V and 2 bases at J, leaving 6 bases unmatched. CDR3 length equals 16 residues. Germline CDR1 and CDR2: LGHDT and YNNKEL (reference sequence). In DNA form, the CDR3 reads TGTGCCAGCAGCCTTCGGACTAGCGGGGCCGCCTACGAGCAGTACTTC. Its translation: CASSLRTSGAAYEQYF.

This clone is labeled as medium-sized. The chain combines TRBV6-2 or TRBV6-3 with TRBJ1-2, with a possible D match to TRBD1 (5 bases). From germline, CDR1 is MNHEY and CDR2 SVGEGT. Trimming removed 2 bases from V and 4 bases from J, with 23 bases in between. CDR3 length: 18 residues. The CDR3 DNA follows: TGTGCCAGCAGTTACGCCACAGGTTACACCCTTACCATCTATGGCTACACCTTC. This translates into CASSYATGYTLTIYGYTF.

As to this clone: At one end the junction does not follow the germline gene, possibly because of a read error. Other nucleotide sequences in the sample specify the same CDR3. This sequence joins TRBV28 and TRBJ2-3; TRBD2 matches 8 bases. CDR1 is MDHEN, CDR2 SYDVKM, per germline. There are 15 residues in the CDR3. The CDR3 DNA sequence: TGTGCCAGCAGTTTATTGACTAGCGACGCGGATACGCGGTATTTT. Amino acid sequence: CASSLLTSDADTRYF.

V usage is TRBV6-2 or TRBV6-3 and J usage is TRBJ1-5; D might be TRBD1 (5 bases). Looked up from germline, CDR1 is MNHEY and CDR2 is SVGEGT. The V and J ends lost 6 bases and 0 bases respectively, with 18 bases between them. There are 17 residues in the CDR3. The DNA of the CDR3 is TGTGCCAGCAGCCGGTGGGCGGGGGATAATAGCAATCAGCCCCAGCATTTT. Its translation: CASSRWAGDNSNQPQHF.

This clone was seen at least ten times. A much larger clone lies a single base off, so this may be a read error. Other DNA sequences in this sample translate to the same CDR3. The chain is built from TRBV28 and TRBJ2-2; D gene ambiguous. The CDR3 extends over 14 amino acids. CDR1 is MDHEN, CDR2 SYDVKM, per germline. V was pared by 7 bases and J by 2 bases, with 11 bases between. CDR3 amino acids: CASKNSLNTGELFF. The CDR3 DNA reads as TGTGCCAGCAAAAACTCGCTCAACACCGGGGAGCTGTTTTTT.

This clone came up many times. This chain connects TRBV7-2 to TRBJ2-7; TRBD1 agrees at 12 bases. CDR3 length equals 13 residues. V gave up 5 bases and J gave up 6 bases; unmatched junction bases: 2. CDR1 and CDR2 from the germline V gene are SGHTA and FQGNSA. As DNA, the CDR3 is TGTGCCAGCAGCAGGGACAGGGGGCGCGAGCAGTACTTC. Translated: CASSRDRGREQYF. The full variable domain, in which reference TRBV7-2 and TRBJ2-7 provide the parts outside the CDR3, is GAGVSQSPSNKVTEKGKDVELRCDPISGHTALYWYRQSLGQGLEFLIYFQGNSAPDKSGLPSDRFSAERTGGSVSTLTIQRTQQEDSAVYLCASSRDRGREQYFGPGTRLTVT.

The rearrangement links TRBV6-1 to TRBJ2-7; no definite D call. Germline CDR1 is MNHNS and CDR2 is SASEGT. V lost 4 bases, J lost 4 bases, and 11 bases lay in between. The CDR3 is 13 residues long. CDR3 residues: CASSARQVYEQYF. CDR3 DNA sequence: TGTGCCAGCAGTGCCCGGCAGGTATACGAGCAGTACTTC.

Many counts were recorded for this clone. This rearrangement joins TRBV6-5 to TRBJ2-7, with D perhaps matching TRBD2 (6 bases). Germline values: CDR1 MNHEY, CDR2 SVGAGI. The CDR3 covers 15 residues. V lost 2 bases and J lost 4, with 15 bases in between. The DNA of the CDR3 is TGTGCCAGCAGTTACGCTGGGAGGAACGTTTACGAGCAGTACTTC. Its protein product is CASSYAGRNVYEQYF.

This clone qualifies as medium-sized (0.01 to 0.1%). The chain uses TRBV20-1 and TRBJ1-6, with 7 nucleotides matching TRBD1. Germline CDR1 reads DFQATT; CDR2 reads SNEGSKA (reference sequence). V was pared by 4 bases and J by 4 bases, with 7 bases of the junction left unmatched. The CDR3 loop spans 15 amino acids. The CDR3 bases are TGCAGTGCTACCCTCACAGGGGCTTATAATTCACCCCTCCACTTT. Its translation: CSATLTGAYNSPLHF.

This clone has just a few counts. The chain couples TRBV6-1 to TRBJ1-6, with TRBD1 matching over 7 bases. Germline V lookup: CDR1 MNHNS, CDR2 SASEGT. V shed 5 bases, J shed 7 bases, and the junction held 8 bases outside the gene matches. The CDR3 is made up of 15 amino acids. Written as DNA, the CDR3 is TGTGCCAGCAGTCAAACCGGGACAGTAAATTCACCCCTCCACTTT. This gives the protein CASSQTGTVNSPLHF.

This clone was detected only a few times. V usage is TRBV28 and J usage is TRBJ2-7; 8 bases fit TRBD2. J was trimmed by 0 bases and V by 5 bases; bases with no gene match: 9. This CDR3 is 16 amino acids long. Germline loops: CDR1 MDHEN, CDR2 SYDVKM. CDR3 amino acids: CASSAQLADSSYEQYF. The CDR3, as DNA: TGTGCCAGCAGTGCCCAACTAGCGGACAGCTCCTACGAGCAGTACTTC.

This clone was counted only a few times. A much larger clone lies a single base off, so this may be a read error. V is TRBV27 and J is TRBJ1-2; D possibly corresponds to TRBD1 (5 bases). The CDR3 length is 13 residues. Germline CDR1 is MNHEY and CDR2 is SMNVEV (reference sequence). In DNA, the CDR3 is TGTGCCAGCAGTTCCCTTGGGACCTATGGTTACACCTTC. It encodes CASSSLGTYGYTF.

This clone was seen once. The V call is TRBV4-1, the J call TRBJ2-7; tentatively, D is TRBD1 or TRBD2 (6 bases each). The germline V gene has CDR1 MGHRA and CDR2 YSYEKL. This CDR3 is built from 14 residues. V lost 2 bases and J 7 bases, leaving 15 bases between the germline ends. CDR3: CASSQLEGGREQYF. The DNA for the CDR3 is TGCGCCAGCAGCCAACTTGAGGGGGGACGGGAGCAGTACTTC.